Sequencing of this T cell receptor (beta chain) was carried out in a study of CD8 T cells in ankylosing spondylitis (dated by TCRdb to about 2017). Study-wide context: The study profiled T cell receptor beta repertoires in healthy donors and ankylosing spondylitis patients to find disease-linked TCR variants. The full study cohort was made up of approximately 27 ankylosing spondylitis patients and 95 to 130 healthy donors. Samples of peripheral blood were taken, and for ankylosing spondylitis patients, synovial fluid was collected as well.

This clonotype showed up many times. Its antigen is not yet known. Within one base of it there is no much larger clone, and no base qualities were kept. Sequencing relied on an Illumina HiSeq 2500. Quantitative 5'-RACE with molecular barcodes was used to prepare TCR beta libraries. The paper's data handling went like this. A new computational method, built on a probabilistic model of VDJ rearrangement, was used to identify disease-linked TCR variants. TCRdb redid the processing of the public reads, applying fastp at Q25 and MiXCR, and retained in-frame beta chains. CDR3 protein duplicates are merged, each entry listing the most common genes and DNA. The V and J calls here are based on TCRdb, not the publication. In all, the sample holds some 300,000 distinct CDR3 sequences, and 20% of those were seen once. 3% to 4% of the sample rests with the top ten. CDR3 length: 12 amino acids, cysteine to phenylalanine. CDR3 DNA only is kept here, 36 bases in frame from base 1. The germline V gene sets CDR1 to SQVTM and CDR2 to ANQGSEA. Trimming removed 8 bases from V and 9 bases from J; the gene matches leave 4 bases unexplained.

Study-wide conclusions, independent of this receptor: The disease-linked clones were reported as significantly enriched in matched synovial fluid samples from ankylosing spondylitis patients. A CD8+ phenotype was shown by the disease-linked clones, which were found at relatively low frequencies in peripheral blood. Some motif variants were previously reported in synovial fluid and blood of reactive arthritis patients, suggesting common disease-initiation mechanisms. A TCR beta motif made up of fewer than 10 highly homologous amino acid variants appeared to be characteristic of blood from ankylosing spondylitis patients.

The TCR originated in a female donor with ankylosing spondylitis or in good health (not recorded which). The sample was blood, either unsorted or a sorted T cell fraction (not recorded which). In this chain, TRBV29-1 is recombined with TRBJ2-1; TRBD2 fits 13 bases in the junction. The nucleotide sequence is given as TGCAGCACCGGGACTAGCGGGATTGAGCAGTTCTTC. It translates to CSTGTSGIEQFF.